A selection of T cell receptor beta chains follows, all from one sample in a study of blood T cells in healthy people across ages. TCRdb re-called the 5' RACE reads through MiXCR, storing one row per CDR3 protein. There are 1,100,000 or so distinct CDR3 sequences in the sample; 40% to 55% occur only once, and 18% lies in the top ten. Sequenced material: blood. The source is an older woman in good health. CDR3s include the opening cysteine and the closing phenylalanine or tryptophan. A D gene is named only where the DNA matches it firmly. Some rows have no size entry. The others give once, few or many, or a class for an expanded clone.

v_gene	abundance	j_gene	d_gene	CDR3nt	CDR3aa
TRBV5-1	few	TRBJ2-1	TRBD2	TGCGCCAGCAGCCTACGAGCGGGAGATAATGAGCAGTTCTTC	CASSLRAGDNEQFF
TRBV7-9	few	TRBJ1-2	-	TGTGCCAGCAGCTACCAGGCAGGGGATGGCTACACCTTC	CASSYQAGDGYTF
TRBV3-1	few	TRBJ2-4	-	TGTGCCAGCAGCCAAGATGGACCCAGGGCCCAGTACTTC	CASSQDGPRAQYF
TRBV29-1	few	TRBJ2-3	-	TGCAGCGTGCAGGGGTATTGGACGCAGTATTTT	CSVQGYWTQYF
TRBV5-5	few	TRBJ2-5	-	TGTGCCAGCAACCCCGTCGCGACGGAGACCCAGTACTTC	CASNPVATETQYF
TRBV4-1	-	TRBJ1-1	TRBD1	TGCGCCAGCAGCCAAGACCCCGCGGACAGGATTCTACCTGAAGCTTTCTTT	CASSQDPADRILPEAFF
TRBV28	-	TRBJ1-1	-	TGTGCCAGCACCGGTAGCACTGAAGCTTTCTTT	CASTGSTEAFF
TRBV5-1	-	TRBJ2-5	TRBD1	TGCGCCAGCAGCCTACAGGGGGCGATGGAGACCCAGTACTTC	CASSLQGAMETQYF
TRBV29-1	-	TRBJ2-5	-	TGCAGCGCCCGTCGACAGGTTCAAGAGACCCAGTACTTC	CSARRQVQETQYF
TRBV7-2	-	TRBJ1-1	-	TGTGCCAGCAGCACCCTTAGGGGGAGTGAAGCTTTCTTT	CASSTLRGSEAFF
TRBV25-1	-	TRBJ2-4	-	TGTGCCAGCGGTGAATCACTAGCCCCGCAGTACTTC	CASGESLAPQYF
TRBV6-1	-	TRBJ2-7	TRBD2	TGTGCCAGCAGTACCAGGACTAGCGGGGACCTCTCCTACGAGCAGTACTTC	CASSTRTSGDLSYEQYF
TRBV2	-	TRBJ2-5	-	TGTGCCAGCAGTGTATCCACAGAGACCCAGTACTTC	CASSVSTETQYF
TRBV12-3/TRBV12-4	few	TRBJ2-7	TRBD2	TGTGCCAGCAGTGCCGGACTGGCGGGAGTTAGCGAGCAGTACTTC	CASSAGLAGVSEQYF
TRBV9	once	TRBJ2-1	-	TGTGCCAGCGTCGACTCCTACAATGAGCAGTTCTTC	CASVDSYNEQFF
TRBV7-8	-	TRBJ2-2	-	TGTGCCCTCCCAGTGAGCGGGGAGCTGTTTTTT	CALPVSGELFF
TRBV10-1	-	TRBJ2-5	TRBD2	TGCGCCAGCAGTGAGGTCAAACTAGCGGGAGATGTGTACGGGCAGTACTTC	CASSEVKLAGDVYGQYF
TRBV9	-	TRBJ1-4	-	TGTGCCAGCAGCCGGACGGGGGATAATGAAAAACTGTTTTTT	CASSRTGDNEKLFF
TRBV20-1	few	TRBJ2-5	TRBD2	TGCAGTGCTTGTCCTCTAGCGGGAGGGGGGACCCAGTACTTC	CSACPLAGGGTQYF
TRBV6-6	-	TRBJ2-7	TRBD2	TGTGCCAGCAGTTGGGGGGGGAGAGCGGGATCAAACTACGAGCAGTACTTC	CASSWGGRAGSNYEQYF
TRBV29-1	-	TRBJ2-7	TRBD1	TGCAGCGTCAGACGGGACAGAAATAGCTACGAGCAGTACTTC	CSVRRDRNSYEQYF
TRBV6-1	-	TRBJ2-3	TRBD2	TGTGCCAGCACGGCGGGAGGGCCGAGGGATACGCAGTATTTT	CASTAGGPRDTQYF
TRBV7-9	many	TRBJ2-1	-	TGTGCTCCCACTAAGGGGGGAGCGGATGAGCAGTTCTTC	CAPTKGGADEQFF
TRBV27	-	TRBJ2-7	-	TGTGCCAGCAGTTTCCGGGAGAGGGACTACGAGCAGTACTTC	CASSFRERDYEQYF
TRBV13	few	TRBJ2-1	TRBD2	TGTGCCAGCAGCTCGAATAGCGGGACGGCCTACAATGAGCAGTTCTTC	CASSSNSGTAYNEQFF